This entry features one T cell receptor beta chain sequence. The entry originates in a study of T-cell reconstitution after alpha-beta-depleted transplantation in children. The germline V gene encodes CDR1 KGHSH and CDR2 LQKENI. CDR3 length: 14 amino acids. V lost 1 base and J 0 bases, leaving 7 bases between the germline ends. Preparation of the TCRbeta library involved a method that used unique molecular identifiers. A single record per CDR3 protein comes from TCRdb applying MiXCR to the PCR reads. The sample shows around 210,000 distinct CDR3 sequences, about 6.6% of them seen only once. V and J are TRBV18 and TRBJ2-7; D gene unclear. The sequencing here drew on PBMCs, taken before TCRalphabeta/CD19-depleted stem cell transplant. This receptor was obtained from a boy aged 2 to 9 with acute lymphoblastic leukemia, due to receive a stem cell transplant. This chain's CDR3 is CASSPLSDSYEQYF. CDR3 DNA: TGTGCCAGCTCACCACTCTCAGACTCCTACGAGCAGTACTTC.